This TCR beta chain appears in the sequencing data of a study of T cells in localized non-small cell lung cancer. Study outcomes and limitations: Because only a single region of the tumor was sequenced, heterogeneity remains possible. In the blood, greater T cell density corresponded to longer overall survival.

The V segment lost 1 base and the J segment 4 bases; nucleotides outside the gene matches: 12. This CDR3 comprises 18 residues. Germline CDR1 reads SGHDN; CDR2 reads FVKESK. Assay used: immunoSEQ multiplex PCR; TCRdb lists only in-frame clones, some missing. The sample consists of fewer than 40,000 clones, roughly 87% of them appearing once. Concerning this clone itself: Its matching antigen is unknown.

This sequence originates from a woman aged 40 to 75 with stage III lung adenocarcinoma. Specimen: peripheral blood mononuclear cells, collected before any cancer treatment. The V gene is TRBV14, the J gene TRBJ2-1; 8 nucleotides agree with TRBD2. CDR3 protein: CASSQGGLGGRWYNEQFF. The CDR3 DNA reads TGTGCCAGCAGCCAAGGGGGACTGGGCGGGAGGTGGTACAATGAGCAGTTCTTC.